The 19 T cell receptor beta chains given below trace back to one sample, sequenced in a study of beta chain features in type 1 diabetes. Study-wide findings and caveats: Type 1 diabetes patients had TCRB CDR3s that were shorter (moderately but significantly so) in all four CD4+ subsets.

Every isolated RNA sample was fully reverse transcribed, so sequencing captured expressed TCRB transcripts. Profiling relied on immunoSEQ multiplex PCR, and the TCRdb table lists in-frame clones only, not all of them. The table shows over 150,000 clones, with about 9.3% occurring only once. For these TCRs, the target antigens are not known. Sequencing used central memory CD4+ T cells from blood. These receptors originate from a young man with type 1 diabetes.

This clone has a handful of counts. The CDR3 loop reads CASSRGLAGGLRQETQYF. CDR3 nucleotide sequence: TGTGCCAGCAGCCGCGGACTAGCGGGAGGTCTGCGGCAAGAGACCCAGTACTTC. The rearrangement links TRBV4-2 to TRBJ2-5; 14 positions agree with TRBD2. This CDR3 has 18 amino acids. CDR1 and CDR2 from the germline V gene are LGHNA and YNFKEQ. With 4 bases clipped from V and 2 bases from J, the junction kept 9 bases outside the gene matches.

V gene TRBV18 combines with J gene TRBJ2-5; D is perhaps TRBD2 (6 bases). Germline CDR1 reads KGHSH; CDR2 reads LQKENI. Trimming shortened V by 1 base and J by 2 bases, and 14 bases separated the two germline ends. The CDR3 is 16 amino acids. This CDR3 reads CASSPRGWGLQETQYF. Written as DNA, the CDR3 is TGTGCCAGCTCACCACGAGGCTGGGGACTGCAAGAGACCCAGTACTTC. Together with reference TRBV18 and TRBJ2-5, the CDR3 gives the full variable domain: NAGVMQNPRHLVRRRGQEARLRCSPMKGHSHVYWYRQLPEEGLKFMVYLQKENIIDESGMPKERFSAEFPKEGPSILRIQQVVRGDSAAYFCASSPRGWGLQETQYFGPGTRLLVL.

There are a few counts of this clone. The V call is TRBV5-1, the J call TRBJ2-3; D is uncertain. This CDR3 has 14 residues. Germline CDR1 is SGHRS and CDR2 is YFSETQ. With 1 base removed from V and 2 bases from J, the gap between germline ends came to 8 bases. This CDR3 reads CASSLNQATDTQYF. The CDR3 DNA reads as TGCGCCAGCAGCTTGAACCAAGCCACAGATACGCAGTATTTT.

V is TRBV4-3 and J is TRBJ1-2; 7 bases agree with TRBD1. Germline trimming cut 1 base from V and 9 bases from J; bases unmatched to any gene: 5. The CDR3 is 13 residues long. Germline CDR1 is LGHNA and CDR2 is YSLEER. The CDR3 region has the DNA TGCGCCAGCAGCCAAGTTAACAGGGGAAGCTACACCTTC. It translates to CASSQVNRGSYTF.

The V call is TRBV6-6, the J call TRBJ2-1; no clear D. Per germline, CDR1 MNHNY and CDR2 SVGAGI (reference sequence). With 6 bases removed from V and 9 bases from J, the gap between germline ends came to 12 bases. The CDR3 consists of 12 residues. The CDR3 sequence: CASSRAVSEQFF. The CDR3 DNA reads TGTGCCAGCAGCCGTGCTGTGAGTGAGCAGTTCTTC.

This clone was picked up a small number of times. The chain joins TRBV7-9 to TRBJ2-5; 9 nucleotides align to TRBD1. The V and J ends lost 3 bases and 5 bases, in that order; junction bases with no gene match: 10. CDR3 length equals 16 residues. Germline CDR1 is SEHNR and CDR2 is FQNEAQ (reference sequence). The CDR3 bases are TGTGCCAGCAGCTTGCTCAAAGGGACAGGGTTGGAGACCCAGTACTTC. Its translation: CASSLLKGTGLETQYF. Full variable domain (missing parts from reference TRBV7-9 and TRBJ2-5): DTGVSQNPRHKITKRGQNVTFRCDPISEHNRLYWYRQTLGQGPEFLTYFQNEAQLEKSRLLSDRFSAERPKGSFSTLEIQRTEQGDSAMYLCASSLLKGTGLETQYFGPGTRLLVL.

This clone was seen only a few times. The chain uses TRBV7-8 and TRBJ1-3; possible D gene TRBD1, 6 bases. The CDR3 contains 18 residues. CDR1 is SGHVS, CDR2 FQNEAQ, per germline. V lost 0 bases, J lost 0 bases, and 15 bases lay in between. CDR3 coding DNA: TGTGCCAGCAGCTTAGCGCAACAGGGCCCCTCCTCTGGAAACACCATATATTTT. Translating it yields CASSLAQQGPSSGNTIYF.

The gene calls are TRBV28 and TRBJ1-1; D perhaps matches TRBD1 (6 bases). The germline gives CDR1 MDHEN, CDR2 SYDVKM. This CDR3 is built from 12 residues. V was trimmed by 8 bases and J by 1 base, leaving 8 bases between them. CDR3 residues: CASDRPNTEAFF. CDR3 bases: TGTGCCAGCGACAGGCCGAACACTGAAGCTTTCTTT.

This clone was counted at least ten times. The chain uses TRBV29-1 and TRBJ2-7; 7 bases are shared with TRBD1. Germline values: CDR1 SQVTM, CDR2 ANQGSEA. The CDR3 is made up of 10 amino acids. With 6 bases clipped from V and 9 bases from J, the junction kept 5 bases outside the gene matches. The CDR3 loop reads CSVRQGGQYF. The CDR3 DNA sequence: TGCAGCGTGAGACAGGGTGGGCAGTACTTC.

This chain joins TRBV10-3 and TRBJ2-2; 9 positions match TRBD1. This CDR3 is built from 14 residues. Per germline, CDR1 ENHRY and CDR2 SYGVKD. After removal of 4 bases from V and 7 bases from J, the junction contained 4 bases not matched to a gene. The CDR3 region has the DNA TGTGCCATCAGTGTGACAGGGGGGATCGGGGAGCTGTTTTTT. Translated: CAISVTGGIGELFF.

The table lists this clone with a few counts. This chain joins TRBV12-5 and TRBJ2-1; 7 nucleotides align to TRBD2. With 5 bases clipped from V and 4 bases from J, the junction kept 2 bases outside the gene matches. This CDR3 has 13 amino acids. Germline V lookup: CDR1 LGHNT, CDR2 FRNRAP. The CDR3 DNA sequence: TGTGCTAGTGGTCCTAGCGGATACAATGAGCAGTTCTTC. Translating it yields CASGPSGYNEQFF.

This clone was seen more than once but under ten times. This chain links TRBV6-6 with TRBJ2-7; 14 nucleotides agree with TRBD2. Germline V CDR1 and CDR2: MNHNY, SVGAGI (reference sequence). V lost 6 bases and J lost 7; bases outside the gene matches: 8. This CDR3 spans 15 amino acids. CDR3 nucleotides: TGTGCCAGCAGCCAAGGGACTAGCGGGAGAATAGAGCAGTACTTC. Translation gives CASSQGTSGRIEQYF.

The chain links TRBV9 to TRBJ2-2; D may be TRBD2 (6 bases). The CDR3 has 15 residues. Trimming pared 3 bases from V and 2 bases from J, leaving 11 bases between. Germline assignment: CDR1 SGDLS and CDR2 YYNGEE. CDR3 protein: CASSASGLNTGELFF. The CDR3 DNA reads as TGTGCCAGCAGCGCCTCTGGACTAAACACCGGGGAGCTGTTTTTT.

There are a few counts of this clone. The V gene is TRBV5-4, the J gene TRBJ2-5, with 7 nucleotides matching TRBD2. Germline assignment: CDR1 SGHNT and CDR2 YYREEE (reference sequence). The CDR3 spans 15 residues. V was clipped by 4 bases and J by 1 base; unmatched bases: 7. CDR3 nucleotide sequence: TGTGCCAGCAGCCGGACGGGCGGGAGCCAAGAGACCCAGTACTTC. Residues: CASSRTGGSQETQYF.

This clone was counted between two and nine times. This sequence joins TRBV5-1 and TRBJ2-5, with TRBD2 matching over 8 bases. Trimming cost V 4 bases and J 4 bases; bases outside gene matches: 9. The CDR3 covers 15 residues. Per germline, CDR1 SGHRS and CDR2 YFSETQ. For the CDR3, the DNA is TGCGCCAGCAGCGCGGGAGGACTAGGCAGAGAGACCCAGTACTTC. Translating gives CASSAGGLGRETQYF.

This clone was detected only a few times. The DNA of the CDR3 is TGTGCCAGCAGCGGACAACAGGGGGCGAGAACTGAAGCTTTCTTT. Translated: CASSGQQGARTEAFF. This chain uses TRBV9 with TRBJ1-1, with TRBD1 identical over 9 bases. Germline CDR1 SGDLS, CDR2 YYNGEE. J gave up 5 bases and V 3 bases, and 8 bases lay outside the gene matches. There are 15 residues in the CDR3.

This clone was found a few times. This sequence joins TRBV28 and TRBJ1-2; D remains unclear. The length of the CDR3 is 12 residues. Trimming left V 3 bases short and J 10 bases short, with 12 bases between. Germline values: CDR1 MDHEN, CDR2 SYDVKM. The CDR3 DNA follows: TGTGCCAGCAGTTTGATGGCGGCTTTCTACACCTTC. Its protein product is CASSLMAAFYTF.

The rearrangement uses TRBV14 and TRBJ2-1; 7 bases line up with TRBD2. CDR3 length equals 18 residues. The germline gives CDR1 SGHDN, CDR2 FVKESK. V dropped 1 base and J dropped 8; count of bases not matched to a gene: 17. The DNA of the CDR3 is TGTGCCAGCAGCCAAGTGCGGCCGGGACTAAGCCCCTTGGATGAGCAGTTCTTC. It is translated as CASSQVRPGLSPLDEQFF.

CDR3 loop: CASSLSPGQGIGELFF. CDR3 DNA: TGTGCCAGTAGTCTCTCCCCGGGACAGGGTATTGGGGAGCTGTTTTTT. V usage is TRBV19 and J usage is TRBJ2-2, with 9 nucleotides matching TRBD1. CDR3 length: 16 amino acids. The ends lost 5 bases at V and 8 bases at J; junction bases unmatched: 12. Germline lookup yields CDR1 LNHDA and CDR2 SQIVND (reference sequence).